This record concerns one T cell receptor (beta chain) sequence. The antigen remains unidentified. CDR1 ENHRY and CDR2 SYGVKD come from the germline V gene. The CDR3 is made up of 15 amino acids. V was clipped by 2 bases and J by 0 bases, with 11 bases between them. The sample belongs to a study of OX40 agonist ivuxolimab in advanced cancers. Study-level information: Ivuxolimab, an antibody acting as an agonist of OX40 (CD134), was used to treat patients.

Findings of the study overall: At 0.1 to 3.0 mg/kg, CD4+ and CD8+ blood T cells expanded clonally by week 6. Averaged across samples, CD8+ T cells carried more expanded clones than CD4+ did. The specificity for antigen of the expanded peripheral T cells was not determined.

This table comes from immunoSEQ multiplex PCR, and its TCRdb copy is limited to in-frame clones, with some not included. The sample shows over 55,000 clones, more than 75% of them seen only once. The source is an adult with an advanced solid tumor such as melanoma, head and neck, liver or kidney cancer. This specimen was CD4+ or CD8+ T cells sorted from blood, taken in a trial of the OX40 agonist ivuxolimab. The chain has TRBV10-3 and TRBJ2-7, with a weak D call TRBD2 (6 bases). CDR3 loop: CAISEARGTSYEQYV. The CDR3 DNA follows: TGTGCCATCAGTGAGGCACGGGGGACCTCCTACGAGCAGTACGTC.